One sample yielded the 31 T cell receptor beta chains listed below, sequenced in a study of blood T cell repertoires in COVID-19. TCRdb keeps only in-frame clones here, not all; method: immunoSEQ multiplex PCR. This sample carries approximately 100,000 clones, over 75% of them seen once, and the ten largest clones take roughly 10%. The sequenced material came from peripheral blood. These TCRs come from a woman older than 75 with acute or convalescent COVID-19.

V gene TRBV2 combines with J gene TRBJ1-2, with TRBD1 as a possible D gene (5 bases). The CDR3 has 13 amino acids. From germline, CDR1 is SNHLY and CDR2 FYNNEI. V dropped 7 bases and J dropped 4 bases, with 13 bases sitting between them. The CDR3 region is CASMAAGPYGYTF. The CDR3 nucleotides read TGTGCCAGCATGGCCGCAGGGCCCTATGGCTACACCTTC.

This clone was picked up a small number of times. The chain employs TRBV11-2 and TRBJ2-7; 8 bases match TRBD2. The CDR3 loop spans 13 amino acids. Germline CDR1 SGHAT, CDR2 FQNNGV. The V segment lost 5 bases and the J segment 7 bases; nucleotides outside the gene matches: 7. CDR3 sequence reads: CASSTGLGREQYF. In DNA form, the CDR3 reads TGTGCCAGCAGCACGGGACTAGGTCGGGAGCAGTACTTC.

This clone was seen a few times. This CDR3 is CASSGRQATGGYTF. In nucleotides, the CDR3 is TGTGCCAGCAGTGGTCGACAGGCTACCGGTGGCTACACCTTC. The chain combines TRBV27 with TRBJ1-2; possibly TRBD1 for D (6 bases). Germline CDR1 MNHEY, CDR2 SMNVEV (reference sequence). The CDR3 consists of 14 residues. The V and J ends lost 5 bases and 7 bases respectively, with 17 bases between them.

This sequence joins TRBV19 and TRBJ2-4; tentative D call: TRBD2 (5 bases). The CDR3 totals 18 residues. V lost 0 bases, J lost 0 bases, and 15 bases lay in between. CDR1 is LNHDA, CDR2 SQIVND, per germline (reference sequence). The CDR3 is CASSIDGLGRLAKNIQYF. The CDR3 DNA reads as TGTGCCAGTAGTATAGATGGTCTGGGGAGACTAGCCAAAAACATTCAGTACTTC.

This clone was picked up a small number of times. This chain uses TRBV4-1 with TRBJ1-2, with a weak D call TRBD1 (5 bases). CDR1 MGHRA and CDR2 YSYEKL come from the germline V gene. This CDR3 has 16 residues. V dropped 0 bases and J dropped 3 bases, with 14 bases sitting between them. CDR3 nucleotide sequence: TGCGCCAGCAGCCAAGACAGCGGGCAGGGTTACTATGGCTACACCTTC. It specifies CASSQDSGQGYYGYTF.

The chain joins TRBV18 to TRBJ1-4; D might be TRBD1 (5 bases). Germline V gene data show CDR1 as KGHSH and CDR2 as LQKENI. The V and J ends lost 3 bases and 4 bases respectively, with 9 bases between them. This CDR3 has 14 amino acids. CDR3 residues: CASSPRQINEKLFF. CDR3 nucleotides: TGTGCCAGCTCACCCAGACAGATTAATGAAAAACTGTTTTTT.

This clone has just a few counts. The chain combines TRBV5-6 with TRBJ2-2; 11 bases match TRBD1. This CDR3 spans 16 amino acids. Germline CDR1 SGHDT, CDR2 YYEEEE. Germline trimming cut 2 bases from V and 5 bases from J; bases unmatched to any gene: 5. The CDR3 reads CASSFGGQGETGELFF. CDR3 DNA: TGTGCCAGCAGCTTCGGGGGACAGGGGGAGACCGGGGAGCTGTTTTTT.

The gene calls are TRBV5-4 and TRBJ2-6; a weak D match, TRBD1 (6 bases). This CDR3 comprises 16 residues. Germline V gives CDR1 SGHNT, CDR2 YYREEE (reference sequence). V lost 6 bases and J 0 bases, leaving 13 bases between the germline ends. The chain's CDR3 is CASNSGQHSGANVLTF. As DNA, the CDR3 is TGTGCCAGCAACAGTGGACAGCACTCTGGGGCCAACGTCCTGACTTTC. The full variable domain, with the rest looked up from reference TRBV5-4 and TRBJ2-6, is ETGVTQSPTHLIKTRGQQVTLRCSSQSGHNTVSWYQQALGQGPQFIFQYYREEENGRGNFPPRFSGLQFPNYSSELNVNALELDDSALYLCASNSGQHSGANVLTFGAGSRLTVL.

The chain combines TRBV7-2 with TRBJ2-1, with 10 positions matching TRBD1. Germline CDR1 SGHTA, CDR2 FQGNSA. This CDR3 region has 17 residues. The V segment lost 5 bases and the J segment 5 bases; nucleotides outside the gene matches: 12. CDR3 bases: TGTGCCAGCAGCCTACAAACGGGACAGGGGACCCACAATGAGCAGTTCTTC. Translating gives CASSLQTGQGTHNEQFF. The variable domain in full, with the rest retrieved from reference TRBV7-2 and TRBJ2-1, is GAGVSQSPSNKVTEKGKDVELRCDPISGHTALYWYRQSLGQGLEFLIYFQGNSAPDKSGLPSDRFSAERTGGSVSTLTIQRTQQEDSAVYLCASSLQTGQGTHNEQFFGPGTRLTVL.

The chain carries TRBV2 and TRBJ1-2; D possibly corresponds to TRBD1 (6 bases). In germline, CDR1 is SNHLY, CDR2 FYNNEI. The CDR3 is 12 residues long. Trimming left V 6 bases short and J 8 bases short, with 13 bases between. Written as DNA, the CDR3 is TGTGCCAGCAGAGAACAGGGTTTAGGCTACACCTTC. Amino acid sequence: CASREQGLGYTF.

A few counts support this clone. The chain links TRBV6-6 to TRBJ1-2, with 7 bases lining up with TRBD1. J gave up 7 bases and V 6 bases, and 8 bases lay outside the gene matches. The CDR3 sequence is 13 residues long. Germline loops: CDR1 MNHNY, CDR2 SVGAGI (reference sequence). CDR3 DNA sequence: TGTGCCAGCAGCACAGGGGCAGTAAGTGGCTACACCTTC. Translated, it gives CASSTGAVSGYTF.

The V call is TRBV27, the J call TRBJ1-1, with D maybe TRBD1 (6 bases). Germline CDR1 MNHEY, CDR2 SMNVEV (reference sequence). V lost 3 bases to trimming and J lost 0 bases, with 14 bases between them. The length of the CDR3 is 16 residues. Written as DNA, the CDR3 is TGTGCCAGCAGTTTCCGGGACAAACTAATGAACACTGAAGCTTTCTTT. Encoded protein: CASSFRDKLMNTEAFF.

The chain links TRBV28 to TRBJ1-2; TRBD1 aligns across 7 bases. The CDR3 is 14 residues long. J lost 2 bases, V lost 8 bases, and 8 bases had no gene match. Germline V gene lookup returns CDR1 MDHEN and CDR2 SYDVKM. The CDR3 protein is CASGATDRNYGYTF. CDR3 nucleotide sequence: TGTGCCAGCGGCGCTACGGACAGGAACTATGGCTACACCTTC.

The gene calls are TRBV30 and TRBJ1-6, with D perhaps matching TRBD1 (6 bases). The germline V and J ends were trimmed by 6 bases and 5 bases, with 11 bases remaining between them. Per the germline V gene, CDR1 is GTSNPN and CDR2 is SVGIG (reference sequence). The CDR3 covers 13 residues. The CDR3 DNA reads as TGTGCCTGTCGGGACAAAAATAATTCACCCCTCCACTTT. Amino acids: CACRDKNNSPLHF.

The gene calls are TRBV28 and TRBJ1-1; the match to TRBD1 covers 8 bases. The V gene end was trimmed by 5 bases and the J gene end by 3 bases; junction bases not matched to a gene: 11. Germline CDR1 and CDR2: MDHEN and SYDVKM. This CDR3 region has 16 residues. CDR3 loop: CASSRSRRTGHTEAFF. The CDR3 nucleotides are TGTGCCAGCAGTCGATCTCGTCGGACAGGGCACACTGAAGCTTTCTTT.

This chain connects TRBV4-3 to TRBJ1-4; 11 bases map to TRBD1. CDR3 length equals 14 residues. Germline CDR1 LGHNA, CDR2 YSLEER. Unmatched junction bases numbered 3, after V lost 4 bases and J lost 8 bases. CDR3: CASSRGQGAEKLFF. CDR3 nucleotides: TGCGCCAGCAGCCGAGGACAGGGGGCGGAAAAACTGTTTTTT.

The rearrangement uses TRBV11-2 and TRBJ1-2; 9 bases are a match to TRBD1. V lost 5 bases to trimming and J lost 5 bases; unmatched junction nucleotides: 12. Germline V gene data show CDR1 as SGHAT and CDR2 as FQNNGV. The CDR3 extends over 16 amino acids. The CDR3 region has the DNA TGTGCCAGCAGCCCTGAACCGGGACAGGGCCTTTATGGCTACACCTTC. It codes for CASSPEPGQGLYGYTF. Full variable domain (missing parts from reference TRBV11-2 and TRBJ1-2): EAGVAQSPRYKIIEKRQSVAFWCNPISGHATLYWYQQILGQGPKLLIQFQNNGVVDDSQLPKDRFSAERLKGVDSTLKIQPAKLEDSAVYLCASSPEPGQGLYGYTFGSGTRLTVV.

The CDR3 DNA reads as TGTGCCAGCAGCGGATCACCGGGACAGGGATTAAACACTGAAGCTTTCTTT. It is translated as CASSGSPGQGLNTEAFF. The V call is TRBV11-3, the J call TRBJ1-1; 9 bases line up with TRBD1. After removal of 5 bases from V and 2 bases from J, the junction contained 12 bases not matched to a gene. CDR1 is SGHNT, CDR2 YENEEA, per germline. The CDR3 length is 17 residues.

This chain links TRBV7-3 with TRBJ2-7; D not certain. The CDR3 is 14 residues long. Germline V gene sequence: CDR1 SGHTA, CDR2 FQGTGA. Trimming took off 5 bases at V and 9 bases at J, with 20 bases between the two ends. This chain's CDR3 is CASSPPGEQGPQYF. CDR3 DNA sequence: TGTGCCAGCAGCCCCCCGGGTGAGCAAGGCCCGCAGTACTTC.

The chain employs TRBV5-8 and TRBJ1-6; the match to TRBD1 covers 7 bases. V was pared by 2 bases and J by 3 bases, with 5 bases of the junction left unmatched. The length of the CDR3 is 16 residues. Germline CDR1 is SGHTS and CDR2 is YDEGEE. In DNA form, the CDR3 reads TGTGCCAGCAGCTTTTCACAGGGGATCTATAATTCACCCCTCCACTTT. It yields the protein CASSFSQGIYNSPLHF.

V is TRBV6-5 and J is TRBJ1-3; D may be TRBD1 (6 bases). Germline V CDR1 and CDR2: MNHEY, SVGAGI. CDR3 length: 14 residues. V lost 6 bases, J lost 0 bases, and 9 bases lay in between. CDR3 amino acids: CASRPDSSGNTIYF. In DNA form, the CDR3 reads TGTGCCAGCAGACCGGACAGCTCTGGAAACACCATATATTTT.

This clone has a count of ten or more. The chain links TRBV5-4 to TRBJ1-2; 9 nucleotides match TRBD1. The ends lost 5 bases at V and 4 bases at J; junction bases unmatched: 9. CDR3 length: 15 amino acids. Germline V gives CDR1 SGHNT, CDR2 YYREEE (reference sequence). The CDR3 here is CASSPTGDRAYGYTF. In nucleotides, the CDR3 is TGTGCCAGCAGTCCCACTGGGGACAGGGCCTATGGCTACACCTTC.

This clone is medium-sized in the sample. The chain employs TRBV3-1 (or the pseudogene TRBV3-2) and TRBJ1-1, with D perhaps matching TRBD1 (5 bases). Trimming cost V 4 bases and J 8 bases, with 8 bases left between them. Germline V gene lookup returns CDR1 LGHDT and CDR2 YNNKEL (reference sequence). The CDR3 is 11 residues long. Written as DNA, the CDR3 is TGTGCCAGCAGCCCAGGGTTCGAAGCTTTCTTT. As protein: CASSPGFEAFF.

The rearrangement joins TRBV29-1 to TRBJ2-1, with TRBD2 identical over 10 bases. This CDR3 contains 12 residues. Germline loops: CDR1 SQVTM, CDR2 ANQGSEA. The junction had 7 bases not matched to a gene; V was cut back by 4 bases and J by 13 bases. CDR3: CSVVAGGSIQFF. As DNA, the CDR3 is TGCAGCGTTGTAGCGGGGGGTTCCATACAGTTCTTC.

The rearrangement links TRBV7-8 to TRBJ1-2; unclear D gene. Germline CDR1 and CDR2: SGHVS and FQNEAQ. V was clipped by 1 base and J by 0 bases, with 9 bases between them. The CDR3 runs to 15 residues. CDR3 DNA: TGTGCCAGCAGCTTAGGGGCAGTGCCTAACTATGGCTACACCTTC. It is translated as CASSLGAVPNYGYTF.

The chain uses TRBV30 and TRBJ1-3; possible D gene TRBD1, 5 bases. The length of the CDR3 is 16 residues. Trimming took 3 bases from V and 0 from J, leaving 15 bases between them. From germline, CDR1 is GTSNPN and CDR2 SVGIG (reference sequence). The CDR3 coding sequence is TGTGCCTGGAGCCCAGTACGGGGGTACTCTGGAAACACCATATATTTT. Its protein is CAWSPVRGYSGNTIYF.

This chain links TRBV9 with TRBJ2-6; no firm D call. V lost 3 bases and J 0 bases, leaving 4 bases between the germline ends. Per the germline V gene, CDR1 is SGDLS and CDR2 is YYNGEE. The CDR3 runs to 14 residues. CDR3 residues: CASSESSGANVLTF. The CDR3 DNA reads TGTGCCAGCAGCGAGAGCTCTGGGGCCAACGTCCTGACTTTC.

This CDR3 reads CASKDRRNEQYV. CDR3 sequence (DNA): TGTGCCAGCAAGGACAGGAGAAACGAGCAGTACGTC. The chain carries TRBV6-5 and TRBJ2-7; 7 positions agree with TRBD1. This CDR3 is built from 12 residues. CDR1 and CDR2 from the germline V gene are MNHEY and SVGAGI. With 7 bases clipped from V and 5 bases from J, the junction kept 5 bases outside the gene matches.

The CDR3 is CATSGGGSTDTQYF. The CDR3 nucleotides are TGTGCCACCAGTGGGGGGGGAAGCACAGATACGCAGTATTTT. This sequence joins TRBV15 and TRBJ2-3; 7 bases are a match to TRBD2. This CDR3 has 14 amino acids. V trimming: 6 bases; J trimming: 0 bases; junction bases outside the gene matches: 3. The germline V gene has CDR1 LNHNV and CDR2 YYDKDF (reference sequence).

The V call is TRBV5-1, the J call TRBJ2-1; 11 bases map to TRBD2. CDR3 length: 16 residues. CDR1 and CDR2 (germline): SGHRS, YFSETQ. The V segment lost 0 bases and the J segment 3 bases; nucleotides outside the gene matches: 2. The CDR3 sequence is CASSLGGLADYNEQFF. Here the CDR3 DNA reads TGCGCCAGCAGCTTGGGGGGACTAGCGGACTACAATGAGCAGTTCTTC.

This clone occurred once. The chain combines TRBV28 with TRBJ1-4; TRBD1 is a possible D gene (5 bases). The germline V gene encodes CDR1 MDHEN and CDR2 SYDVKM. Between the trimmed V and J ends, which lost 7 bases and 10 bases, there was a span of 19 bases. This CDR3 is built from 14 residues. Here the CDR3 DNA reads TGTGCCAGCAAGTTATCAGGAGGGGTGGGAAAACTGTTTTTT. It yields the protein CASKLSGGVGKLFF.